The entry that follows covers one TCR beta chain sequence. The table lists this clone with many counts. The target of this receptor is not known. Per-base qualities were not stored, and no clone one base away is much larger. These data are taken from a study of T cells after posttransplantation cyclophosphamide (dated by TCRdb to the mid-2010s). Broadly, across the study: The study tracked T cell repertoire reconstitution by TRB sequencing after myeloablative bone marrow transplantation using posttransplantation cyclophosphamide as GVHD prophylaxis. Antigen receptor sequencing was done on samples from 35 PTCy-treated patients and from roughly 17 related bone marrow donors of those patients. TRB sequencing was performed on blood from all 35 or so PTCy patients with 1-year posttransplant specimens. In 3 patients, up to about 3 additional blood samples taken between 2 and 5.2 years after transplant also underwent TRB sequencing, as did pretransplant blood from a handful of patients. TRA and TRB clonality were tightly correlated in about ten samples, so subsequent TCR analyses focused on TRB only. Public TRB sequences were searched against a database of over 3,000 sequences associated with responses to pathogens, tumor antigens, self-antigens and alloantigens. Broader findings and caveats from the paper: Across fewer than 50 patients, TRB clonality was highly associated with recipient CMV seropositivity and CMV reactivation, and diversity in PTCy patients was similar to diversity in CNI/methotrexate controls. The TRB repertoires of T cells infiltrating skin or GI tract showed only limited overlap with the TRB repertoires of T cells in blood. At 1-2 months, donor-recipient similarity was low but rose over the first year, and the later blood repertoires were often dominated by donor CD8+ memory clones.

The time point tag for this specimen amounts to: posttransplant day relative to BM transplant. The label giving this sample's treatment or condition can be read as: high-dose cyclophosphamide on days +3 and +4 as single-agent GVHD prophylaxis. Busulfan and fludarabine conditioning, a related or unrelated marrow graft, and cyclophosphamide on days +3 and +4 were given to PTCy patients. PTCy-treated patients were drawn from a prospective multi-institutional clinical trial. Peripheral blood and bone marrow mononuclear cells were isolated by Ficoll-Hypaque density centrifugation and were cryopreserved. CDR1 and CDR2 are read off the germline V gene as LGHNA and YSLEER. After removal of 3 bases from V and 5 bases from J, the junction retains 3 bases not matched to a gene. The CDR3 holds 14 amino acids from the cysteine to the phenylalanine. The sequence is cut down to CDR3 DNA, 42 bases in frame from base 1.

TRB sequencing used genomic DNA with the immunoSEQ assay at survey resolution or the hsTCRB kit. Under the source paper's analysis protocol: The immunoSEQ software was used for initial read processing, and the LymphoSeq R package was used for repertoire analyses. Clonality was computed as 1 minus normalized Shannon entropy; Gini coefficient was also calculated for each TRB dataset. Phenotypes of unsorted samples were inferred by mapping TRB sequences from sorted subsets of the recipient or donor onto the same recipient's unsorted samples. TCRdb carries this immuneACCESS record with in-frame sequences only. Its versions omit some clonotypes, under half of them owing to an unresolved V gene in the studies checked, with the rest unexplained. That table is the source of V, J and clone size, and D and trimming were worked out from the DNA. This sample has about 7,500 clones, none of them a singleton. Clones ranked in the top ten supply around 5.4% of the sample.

This clonotype was sampled from a male patient aged 18-29 years who received an allogeneic stem cell transplant from an unrelated donor, was CMV-positive, and had acute and chronic GVHD. Once a transplant has taken place, some T cells may be donor derived. Sequenced here: PBMCs, sampled after allogeneic stem cell transplant with posttransplant cyclophosphamide. The sequence joins TRBV4-3 to TRBJ2-7, and TRBD1 matches 11 of the central bases. The CDR3 amino acid sequence is: CASSHGDRGDEQYF. The DNA reads as follows: TGCGCCAGCAGCCACGGGGACAGGGGGGACGAGCAGTACTTC.